This is a list of T cell receptor beta chains from one sample in a study of cytomegalovirus exposure and HLA in healthy donors. Assay: immunoSEQ multiplex PCR; the TCRdb copy retains only in-frame clones and omits some. The sample holds over 150,000 clones; more than 60% are singletons and the top ten take 3.1%. The sequenced sample was PBMCs. Receptors were obtained from a woman between 50 and 59 years old in good health and CMV-seropositive. Both conserved end residues are part of each CDR3. The D gene is left open where the match is weak. Clone size is stated in some rows and not others, as once, few, many or a class when expanded.

clone_size	d_call	v_call	j_call	cdr3_nt	cdr3_aa
NA	TRBD2	TRBV28	TRBJ2-2	TGTGCCAGCAGTTCCGCCAAGGGACTAGCGGGCCACACCGGGGAGCTGTTTTTT	CASSSAKGLAGHTGELFF
NA	TRBD1	TRBV6-5	TRBJ1-2	TGTGCCAGCAGCCAGACAGGGAGCTATGGCTACACCTTC	CASSQTGSYGYTF
few	TRBD2	TRBV19	TRBJ2-1	TGTGCCAGTAGTATCAGACTAGCGGGAGGGCCCGCCTACAATGAGCAGTTCTTC	CASSIRLAGGPAYNEQFF
NA	NA	TRBV5-1	TRBJ1-2	TGCGCCAGCAGCCTCCGTAGAGGCCCACGGGATGGCTACACCTTC	CASSLRRGPRDGYTF
NA	TRBD2	TRBV19	TRBJ2-2	TGTGCCAGTAGTATAACAACTAGCGGGCCTAACACCGGGGAGCTGTTTTTT	CASSITTSGPNTGELFF
NA	TRBD1	TRBV4-3	TRBJ1-2	TGCGCCAGCAGCCAAGCTCCGGACAGGGGCCGAGGAGGCTACACCTTC	CASSQAPDRGRGGYTF
NA	TRBD2	TRBV2	TRBJ2-1	TGTGCCAGCACCGTTCCGGGGGAGGGGCATGAGCAGTTCTTC	CASTVPGEGHEQFF
once	TRBD1	TRBV7-8	TRBJ2-1	TGTGCCAGCAGCTTAGCTACCGGACAGGGCGGCTATGAGCAGTTCTTC	CASSLATGQGGYEQFF
NA	NA	TRBV30	TRBJ2-7	TGTGCCAGATCCGGGAGTTCCTACGAGCAGTACTTC	CARSGSSYEQYF
NA	TRBD2	TRBV10-3	TRBJ2-1	TGTGCCATCAGTGAATCCAGCGGGAGGGCCTCCTACAATGAGCAGTTCTTC	CAISESSGRASYNEQFF
NA	NA	TRBV5-1	TRBJ2-5	TGCGCCAGCAGCTTGGAAACTCCTCAAGAGACCCAGTACTTC	CASSLETPQETQYF
NA	TRBD2	TRBV7-2	TRBJ2-7	TGTGCCAGCAGCCGCTCGGGCGGGACTAGCTCCTACGAGCAGTACTTC	CASSRSGGTSSYEQYF
NA	TRBD2	TRBV2	TRBJ2-5	TGTGCCAGCAGTGTTCGACTAGCGGGACGGCAAGAGACCCAGTACTTC	CASSVRLAGRQETQYF
NA	NA	TRBV2	TRBJ2-7	TGTGCCAGCAGTGAAGAGGCAGGGGGGACCTTCAACTCCTACGAGCAGTACTTC	CASSEEAGGTFNSYEQYF
NA	TRBD1	TRBV5-4	TRBJ1-1	TGTGCCAGCAGCTTGTCGGGGACAGGGGGAATAGGAGCTTTCTTT	CASSLSGTGGIGAFF
NA	TRBD1	TRBV7-8	TRBJ1-2	TGTGCCAGCAGCTTAGAGAGGACAGGGGGCACTGGCTACACCTTC	CASSLERTGGTGYTF
once	TRBD2	TRBV6-6	TRBJ2-1	TGTGCCAGCAGTTACTCGACGGCTAGCGGGGGTGGTGAGCAGTTCTTC	CASSYSTASGGGEQFF
NA	NA	TRBV5-6	TRBJ1-4	TGTGCCAGCACCCTGGGAGGGTCTTATACTAATGAAAAACTGTTTTTT	CASTLGGSYTNEKLFF
NA	NA	TRBV11-2	TRBJ1-2	TGTGCCAGCAGCTTAGGTGGCATCTATGGCTACACCTTC	CASSLGGIYGYTF
NA	NA	TRBV4-2	TRBJ1-6	TGTGCCAGCAGCCAAGAACAATCGGGAGGGGGACTGAATTCACCCCTCCACTTT	CASSQEQSGGGLNSPLHF
NA	NA	TRBV18	TRBJ1-1	TGTGCCAGCTCACCATCGATGGAGATGAACACTGAAGCTTTCTTT	CASSPSMEMNTEAFF
NA	TRBD2	TRBV2	TRBJ2-2	TGTGCCAGCAGTGAAGCCCGGGGGGCCGGGGAGCTGTTTTTT	CASSEARGAGELFF
once	NA	TRBV11-3	TRBJ1-3	TGTGCCAGCAGCTTGGACACAGAAGGCTCTGGAAACACCATATATTTT	CASSLDTEGSGNTIYF